The 18 T cell receptor beta chains listed next were all sequenced from one sample in a study of blood T cell repertoires in COVID-19. Profiling relied on immunoSEQ multiplex PCR, and the TCRdb table lists in-frame clones only, not all of them. The sample shows approximately 360,000 clones, approximately 90% of them seen only once. The source material was PBMCs or T cells enriched from blood (not recorded which). Every receptor here comes from a woman aged 30 to 39 with acute COVID-19.

V is TRBV28 and J is TRBJ2-7, with 10 bases matching TRBD2. CDR1 MDHEN and CDR2 SYDVKM come from the germline V gene. The V and J ends lost 4 bases and 3 bases, in that order; junction bases with no gene match: 9. The CDR3 runs to 16 residues. This chain's CDR3 is CASSSRVAGGYYEQYF. DNA of the CDR3: TGTGCCAGCAGTTCCCGAGTAGCGGGGGGTTACTACGAGCAGTACTTC.

V is TRBV27 and J is TRBJ2-1; a weak D match, TRBD1 (5 bases). In germline, CDR1 is MNHEY, CDR2 SMNVEV (reference sequence). V was pared by 0 bases and J by 0 bases, with 6 bases between. This CDR3 is 15 amino acids long. The CDR3 DNA reads TGTGCCAGCAGTTTATCTGGGGCCTCCTACAATGAGCAGTTCTTC. Its protein is CASSLSGASYNEQFF.

The genes are TRBV21-1 and TRBJ2-1; the table's D call, TRBD1, was not checked against the DNA. TRBV21-1 has pseudogene status. This CDR3 is 15 amino acids long. The CDR3 coding sequence is TGTGCCAGCAGCAAAGAGCAGGGGGCGCGAAATGAGCAGTTCTTC. It yields the protein CASSKEQGARNEQFF.

V gene TRBV7-9 combines with J gene TRBJ2-7, with 7 bases matching TRBD2. Germline loops: CDR1 SEHNR, CDR2 FQNEAQ (reference sequence). The CDR3 covers 16 residues. Unmatched junction bases numbered 17, after V lost 5 bases and J lost 7 bases. Here the CDR3 reads CASSPGEGLIPGEQYF. As DNA, the CDR3 is TGTGCCAGCAGCCCCGGGGAGGGGCTCATCCCTGGTGAGCAGTACTTC.

The count of this clone is one. The chain carries TRBV28 and TRBJ1-2; no definite D call. This CDR3 has 12 amino acids. Germline CDR1 and CDR2: MDHEN and SYDVKM. V lost 5 bases and J 5 bases, leaving 9 bases between the germline ends. The CDR3 DNA reads TGTGCCAGCAGTGAGGAAGTATATGGCTACACCTTC. Amino acids: CASSEEVYGYTF.

J is TRBJ2-5 and V is TRBV6-1, with D hard to call. CDR1 and CDR2 (germline): MNHNS, SASEGT. The CDR3 sequence is 13 residues long. The ends were cut back, 1 base at V and 5 bases at J, with 8 bases in the middle. In DNA, the CDR3 is TGTGCCAGCAGTGAAGGCGTCGGGGAGACCCAGTACTTC. Translating gives CASSEGVGETQYF.

This clone occurred a few times. The chain combines TRBV9 with TRBJ2-1, with D tentatively TRBD2 (5 bases). This CDR3 is 11 amino acids long. V shed 3 bases and J shed 9 bases, with 7 bases lying between them. Germline V gene lookup returns CDR1 SGDLS and CDR2 YYNGEE. The CDR3 region is CASSASGEQFF. The DNA for the CDR3 is TGTGCCAGCAGCGCCAGCGGTGAGCAGTTCTTC.

For the CDR3, the DNA is TGTGCCAGCAGCCAAGTAGGCGGGGGGGCCTCGGCGCAGTATTTT. The encoded protein is CASSQVGGGASAQYF. The V gene is TRBV3-1 (or the pseudogene TRBV3-2), the J gene TRBJ2-3; 9 bases fit TRBD2. The CDR3 has 15 residues. Trimming took 1 base from V and 10 from J; bases not matched to a gene: 9. Per the germline V gene, CDR1 is LGHDT and CDR2 is YNNKEL (reference sequence).

The chain couples TRBV15 to TRBJ1-1; D possibly corresponds to TRBD1 (5 bases). The CDR3 extends over 13 amino acids. Trimming left V 3 bases short and J 4 bases short, with 9 bases between. The germline V gene encodes CDR1 LNHNV and CDR2 YYDKDF (reference sequence). DNA of the CDR3: TGTGCCACCAGCAGCCGACAGAGCACTGAAGCTTTCTTT. Translated: CATSSRQSTEAFF.

This chain connects TRBV4-3 to TRBJ2-1; 10 positions match TRBD2. This CDR3 has 18 amino acids. CDR1 is LGHNA and CDR2 is YSLEER in the germline V gene. V lost 1 base and J lost 7; bases outside the gene matches: 13. Here the CDR3 reads CASSQGPLGAGGLNEQFF. The CDR3 coding sequence is TGCGCCAGCAGCCAAGGCCCCCTTGGAGCGGGGGGGCTGAATGAGCAGTTCTTC.

This chain uses TRBV29-1 with TRBJ1-1; a weak D match, TRBD1 (6 bases). The CDR3 runs to 14 residues. Trimming left V 4 bases short and J 0 bases short, with 12 bases between. Germline V CDR1 and CDR2: SQVTM, ANQGSEA. The CDR3 loop is CSVAVGGVNTEAFF. The CDR3 DNA reads as TGCAGCGTTGCCGTAGGGGGGGTGAACACTGAAGCTTTCTTT.

The chain couples TRBV7-9 to TRBJ2-7; no firm D call. The CDR3 totals 15 residues. CDR1 SEHNR and CDR2 FQNEAQ come from the germline V gene (reference sequence). V dropped 1 base and J dropped 3 bases, with 13 bases sitting between them. The CDR3 bases are TGTGCCAGCAGCTTAGGCCGCCAGCAGGTCTACGAGCAGTACTTC. Amino acid sequence: CASSLGRQQVYEQYF.

This chain joins TRBV5-8 and TRBJ2-7, with D perhaps matching TRBD1 (5 bases). The length of the CDR3 is 14 residues. V dropped 1 base and J dropped 3 bases, with 11 bases sitting between them. Per the germline V gene, CDR1 is SGHTS and CDR2 is YDEGEE. DNA of the CDR3: TGTGCCAGCAGCTTGTATTCAGGGTACTACGAGCAGTACTTC. This translates into CASSLYSGYYEQYF.

The V and J genes are TRBV13 and TRBJ1-1; D remains unclear. CDR3 length: 13 amino acids. Per the germline V gene, CDR1 is PRHDT and CDR2 is FYEKMQ (reference sequence). V lost 5 bases to trimming and J lost 1 base, with 8 bases between them. CDR3 DNA: TGTGCCAGCAGCCCCCACGGGAACACTGAAGCTTTCTTT. Protein: CASSPHGNTEAFF.

This chain uses TRBV5-5 with TRBJ2-1; 7 bases fit TRBD2. The CDR3 covers 16 residues. Unmatched junction bases numbered 10, after V lost 0 bases and J lost 7 bases. Germline V gene data show CDR1 as SGHKS and CDR2 as YYEKEE (reference sequence). DNA for the CDR3: TGTGCCAGCAGCTTGGGTCCGGGGACTATTCTGAATGAGCAGTTCTTC. Translated, it gives CASSLGPGTILNEQFF. Variable domain in full (rest from reference TRBV5-5 and TRBJ2-1): DAGVTQSPTHLIKTRGQQVTLRCSPISGHKSVSWYQQVLGQGPQFIFQYYEKEERGRGNFPDRFSARQFPNYSSELNVNALLLGDSALYLCASSLGPGTILNEQFFGPGTRLTVL.

The CDR3 DNA follows: TGCGCCAGCAGCTTGGCGGGACTAGCTAAAGAGACCCAGTACTTC. It codes for CASSLAGLAKETQYF. This chain uses TRBV5-1 with TRBJ2-5, with 9 bases identical to TRBD2. The germline gives CDR1 SGHRS, CDR2 YFSETQ. The ends lost 0 bases at V and 3 bases at J; junction bases unmatched: 3. This CDR3 has 15 residues.

The V call is TRBV3-1 (or the pseudogene TRBV3-2), the J call TRBJ1-3; weak D call: TRBD1 (6 bases). CDR3 length: 17 residues. Germline lookup yields CDR1 LGHDT and CDR2 YNNKEL (reference sequence). V lost 0 bases, J lost 0 bases, and 12 bases lay in between. CDR3 DNA: TGTGCCAGCAGCCAAGAGGCGACAGGCCACTCTGGAAACACCATATATTTT. This gives the protein CASSQEATGHSGNTIYF.

This clone has just a few counts. This chain joins TRBV11-2 and TRBJ1-6, with 10 nucleotides matching TRBD1. Germline values: CDR1 SGHAT, CDR2 FQNNGV. The ends lost 5 bases at V and 10 bases at J; junction bases unmatched: 8. The CDR3 runs to 15 residues. The CDR3 nucleotides are TGTGCCAGCAGCCCGACGGGGACAGGGGCCTCACCCCTCCACTTT. Protein: CASSPTGTGASPLHF.